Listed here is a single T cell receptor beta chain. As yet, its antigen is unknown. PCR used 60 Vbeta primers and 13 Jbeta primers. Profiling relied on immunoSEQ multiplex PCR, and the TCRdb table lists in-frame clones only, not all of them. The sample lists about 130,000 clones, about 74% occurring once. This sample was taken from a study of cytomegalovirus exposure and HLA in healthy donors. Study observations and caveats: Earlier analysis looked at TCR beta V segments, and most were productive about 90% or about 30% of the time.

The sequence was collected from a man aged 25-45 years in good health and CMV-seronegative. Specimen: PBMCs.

The CDR3 protein is CASSYSAEATQYF. In nucleotides, the CDR3 is TGTGCCAGCAGTTATTCAGCTGAGGCGACCCAGTACTTC. The chain couples TRBV6-5 to TRBJ2-5; D gene ambiguous. Trimming removed 3 bases at V and 7 bases at J, with 12 bases between. CDR1 and CDR2 (germline): MNHEY, SVGAGI. The CDR3 runs 13 residues.